The clone carrying this T cell receptor (beta chain) is medium-sized (0.01 to 0.1%) in the sample. Its antigen is unidentified. This specimen belongs to a study of circulating CD8 cells and anti-PD-1 response in melanoma. The study, taken as a whole, reports: Clonotype sharing was highest between DPOS and TIGIT subsets.

Four subsets defined by PD-1 and/or TIGIT were sorted from live CD3+CD8+TCRalphabeta+ cells. Using approximately 15 ng of total RNA, TCR libraries were made with the QIAseq Immune Repertoire TCR panel. Each CDR3 protein is one row after TCRdb ran MiXCR on the reads. The sample records around 370 distinct CDR3 sequences, around 13% being singletons. The clonotype originates from a human donor with melanoma. The sequencing here drew on CD8+ T cells from PBMCs, taken at baseline or after one month of anti-PD-1 therapy (not recorded which).

The CDR3 is CASSPLRLAGGEQYF. Written as DNA, the CDR3 is TGTGCCAGCAGTCCCCTTCGTCTAGCGGGAGGCGAGCAGTACTTC. The chain uses TRBV6-6 and TRBJ2-7, with 11 bases that match TRBD2. V shed 5 bases, J shed 6 bases, and the junction held 9 bases outside the gene matches. Germline CDR1 reads MNHNY; CDR2 reads SVGAGI (reference sequence). The length of the CDR3 is 15 residues.